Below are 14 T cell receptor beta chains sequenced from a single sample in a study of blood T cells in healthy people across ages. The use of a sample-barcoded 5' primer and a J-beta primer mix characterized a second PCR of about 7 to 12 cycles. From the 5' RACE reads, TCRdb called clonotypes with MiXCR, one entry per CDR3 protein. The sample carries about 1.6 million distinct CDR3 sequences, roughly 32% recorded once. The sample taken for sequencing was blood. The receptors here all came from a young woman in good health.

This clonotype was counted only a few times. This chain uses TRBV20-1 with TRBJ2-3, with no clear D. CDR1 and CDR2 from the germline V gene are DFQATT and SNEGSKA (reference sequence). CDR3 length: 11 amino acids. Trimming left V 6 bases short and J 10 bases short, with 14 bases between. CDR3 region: CSAAENFPQYF. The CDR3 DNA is TGCAGTGCAGCTGAGAACTTTCCGCAGTATTTT.

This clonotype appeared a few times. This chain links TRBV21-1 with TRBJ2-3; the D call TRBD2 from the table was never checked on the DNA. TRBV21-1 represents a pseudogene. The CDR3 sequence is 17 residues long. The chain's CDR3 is CASSKRLAGQSTDTQYF. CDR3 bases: TGTGCCAGCAGCAAAAGACTAGCGGGCCAAAGCACAGATACGCAGTATTTT.

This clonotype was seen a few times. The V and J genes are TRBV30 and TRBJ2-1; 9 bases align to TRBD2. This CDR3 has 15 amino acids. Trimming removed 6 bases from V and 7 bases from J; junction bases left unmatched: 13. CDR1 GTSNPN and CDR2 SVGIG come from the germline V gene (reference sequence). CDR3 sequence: CACTSSGRPENEQFF. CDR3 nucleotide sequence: TGTGCCTGTACTAGTAGCGGGAGACCGGAAAATGAGCAGTTCTTC.

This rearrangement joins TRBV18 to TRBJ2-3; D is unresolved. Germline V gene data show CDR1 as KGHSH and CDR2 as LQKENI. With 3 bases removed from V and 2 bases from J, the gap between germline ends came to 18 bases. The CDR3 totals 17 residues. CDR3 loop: CASSPSAGARSTDTQYF. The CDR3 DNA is TGTGCCAGCTCACCTTCCGCTGGAGCCAGATCCACAGATACGCAGTATTTT. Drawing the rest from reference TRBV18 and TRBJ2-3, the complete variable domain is NAGVMQNPRHLVRRRGQEARLRCSPMKGHSHVYWYRQLPEEGLKFMVYLQKENIIDESGMPKERFSAEFPKEGPSILRIQQVVRGDSAAYFCASSPSAGARSTDTQYFGPGTRLTVL.

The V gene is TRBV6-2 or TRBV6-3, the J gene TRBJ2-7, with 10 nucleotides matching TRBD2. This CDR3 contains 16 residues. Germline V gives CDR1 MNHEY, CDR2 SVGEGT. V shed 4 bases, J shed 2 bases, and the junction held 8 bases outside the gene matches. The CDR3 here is CASSFRGSGGAYEQYF. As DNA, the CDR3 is TGTGCCAGCAGTTTCCGAGGGAGCGGGGGGGCCTACGAGCAGTACTTC.

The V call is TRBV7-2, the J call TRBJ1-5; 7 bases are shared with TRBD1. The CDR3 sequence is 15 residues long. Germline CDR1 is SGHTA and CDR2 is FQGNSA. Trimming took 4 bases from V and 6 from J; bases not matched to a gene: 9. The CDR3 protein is CASSSEGGLGQPQHF. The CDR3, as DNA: TGTGCCAGCAGCTCGGAAGGGGGCTTGGGTCAGCCCCAGCATTTT.

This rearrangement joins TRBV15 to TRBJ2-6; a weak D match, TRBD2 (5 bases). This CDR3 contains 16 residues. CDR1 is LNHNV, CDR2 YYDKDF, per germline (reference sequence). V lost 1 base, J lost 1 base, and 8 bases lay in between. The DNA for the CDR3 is TGTGCCACCAGCAGAGGGACTGAATCTGGGGCCAACGTCCTGACTTTC. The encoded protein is CATSRGTESGANVLTF.

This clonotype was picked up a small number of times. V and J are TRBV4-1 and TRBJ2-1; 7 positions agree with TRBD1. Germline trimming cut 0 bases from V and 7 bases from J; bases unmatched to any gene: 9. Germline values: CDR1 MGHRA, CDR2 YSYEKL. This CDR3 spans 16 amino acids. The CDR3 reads CASSQDRGTVGNEQFF. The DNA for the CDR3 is TGCGCCAGCAGCCAAGATCGTGGGACAGTGGGGAATGAGCAGTTCTTC.

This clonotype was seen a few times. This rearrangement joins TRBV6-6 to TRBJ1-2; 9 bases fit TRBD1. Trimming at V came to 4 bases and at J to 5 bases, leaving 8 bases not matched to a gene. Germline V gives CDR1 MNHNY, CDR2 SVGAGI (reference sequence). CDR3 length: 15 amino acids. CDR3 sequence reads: CASSSPGTGRYGYTF. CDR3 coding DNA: TGTGCCAGCAGTTCACCCGGGACAGGGAGGTATGGCTACACCTTC.

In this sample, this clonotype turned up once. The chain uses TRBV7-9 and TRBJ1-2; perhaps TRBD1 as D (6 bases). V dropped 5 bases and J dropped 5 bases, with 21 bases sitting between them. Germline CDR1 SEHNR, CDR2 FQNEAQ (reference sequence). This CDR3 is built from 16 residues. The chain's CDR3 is CASSATDSRAHYGYTF. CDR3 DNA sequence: TGTGCCAGCAGCGCAACGGACAGCCGGGCACATTATGGCTACACCTTC.

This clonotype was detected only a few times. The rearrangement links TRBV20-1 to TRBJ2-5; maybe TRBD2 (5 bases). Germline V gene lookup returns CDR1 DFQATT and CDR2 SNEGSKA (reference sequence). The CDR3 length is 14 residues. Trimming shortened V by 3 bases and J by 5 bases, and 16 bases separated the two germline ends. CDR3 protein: CSASGSAPGETQYF. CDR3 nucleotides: TGCAGTGCTAGTGGGTCGGCCCCGGGGGAGACCCAGTACTTC.

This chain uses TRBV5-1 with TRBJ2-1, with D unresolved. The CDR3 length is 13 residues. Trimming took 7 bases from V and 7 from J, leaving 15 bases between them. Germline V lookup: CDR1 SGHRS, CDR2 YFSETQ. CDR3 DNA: TGCGCCAGCGCCGTTGGATGGGGAAATGAGCAGTTCTTC. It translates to CASAVGWGNEQFF.

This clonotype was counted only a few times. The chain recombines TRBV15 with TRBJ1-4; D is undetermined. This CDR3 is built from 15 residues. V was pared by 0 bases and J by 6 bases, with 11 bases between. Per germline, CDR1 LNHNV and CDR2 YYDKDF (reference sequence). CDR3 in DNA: TGTGCCACCAGCAGAGATGGGCGGGGAGATGAAAAACTGTTTTTT. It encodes CATSRDGRGDEKLFF.

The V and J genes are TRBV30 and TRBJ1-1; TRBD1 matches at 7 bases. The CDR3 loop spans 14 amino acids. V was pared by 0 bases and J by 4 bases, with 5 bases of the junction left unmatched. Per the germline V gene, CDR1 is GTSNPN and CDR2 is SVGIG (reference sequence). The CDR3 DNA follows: TGTGCCTGGAGTGTACAACAGGGGCTCACTGAAGCTTTCTTT. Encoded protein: CAWSVQQGLTEAFF.